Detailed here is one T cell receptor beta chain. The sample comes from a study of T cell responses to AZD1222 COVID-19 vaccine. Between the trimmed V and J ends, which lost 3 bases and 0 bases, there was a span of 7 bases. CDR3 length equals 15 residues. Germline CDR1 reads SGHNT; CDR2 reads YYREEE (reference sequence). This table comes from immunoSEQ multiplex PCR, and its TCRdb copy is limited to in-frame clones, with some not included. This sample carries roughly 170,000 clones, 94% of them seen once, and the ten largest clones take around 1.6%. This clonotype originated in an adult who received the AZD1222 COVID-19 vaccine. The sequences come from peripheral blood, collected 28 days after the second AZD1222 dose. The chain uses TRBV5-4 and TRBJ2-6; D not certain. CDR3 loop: CASSSTNSGANVLTF. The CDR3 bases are TGTGCCAGCAGCTCGACAAACTCTGGGGCCAACGTCCTGACTTTC.